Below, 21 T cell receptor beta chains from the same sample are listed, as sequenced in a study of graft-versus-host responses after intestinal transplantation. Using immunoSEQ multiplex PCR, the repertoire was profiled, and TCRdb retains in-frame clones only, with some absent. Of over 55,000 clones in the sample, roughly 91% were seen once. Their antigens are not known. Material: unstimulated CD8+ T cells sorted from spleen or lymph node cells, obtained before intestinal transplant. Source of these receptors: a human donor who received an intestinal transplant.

The CDR3 reads CASSPSMGANYNEQFF. Written as DNA, the CDR3 is TGTGCCAGCAGCCCCAGCATGGGGGCCAACTACAATGAGCAGTTCTTC. The rearrangement uses TRBV7-6 and TRBJ2-1; D perhaps matches TRBD1 (6 bases). CDR1 and CDR2 from the germline V gene are SGHVS and FNYEAQ. The CDR3 is made up of 16 amino acids. V shed 5 bases and J shed 3 bases, with 17 bases lying between them.

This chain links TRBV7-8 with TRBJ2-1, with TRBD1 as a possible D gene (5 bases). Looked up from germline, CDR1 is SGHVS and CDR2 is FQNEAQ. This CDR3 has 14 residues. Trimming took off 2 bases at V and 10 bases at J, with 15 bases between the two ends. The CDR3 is CASSLSGSLGEQFF. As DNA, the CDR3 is TGTGCCAGCAGCTTATCAGGGTCACTGGGGGAGCAGTTCTTC.

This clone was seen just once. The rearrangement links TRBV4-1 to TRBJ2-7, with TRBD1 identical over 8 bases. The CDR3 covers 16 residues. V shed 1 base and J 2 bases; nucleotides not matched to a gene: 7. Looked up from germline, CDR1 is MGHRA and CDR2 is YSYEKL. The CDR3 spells CASSQGGAGGTYEQYF. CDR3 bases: TGCGCCAGCAGCCAAGGTGGGGCAGGGGGCACCTACGAGCAGTACTTC.

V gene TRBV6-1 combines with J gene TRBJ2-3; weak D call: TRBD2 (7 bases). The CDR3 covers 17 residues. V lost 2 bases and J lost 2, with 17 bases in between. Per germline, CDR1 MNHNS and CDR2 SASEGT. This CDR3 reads CASSESPWGGFTDTQYF. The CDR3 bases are TGTGCCAGCAGTGAAAGCCCATGGGGGGGCTTCACAGATACGCAGTATTTT.

In nucleotides, the CDR3 is TGTGCCAGCAATCTTGCGACAGATACGCAGTATTTT. Translating gives CASNLATDTQYF. The chain carries TRBV2 and TRBJ2-3; D uncertain. This CDR3 is 12 amino acids long. Trimming shortened V by 7 bases and J by 3 bases, and 8 bases separated the two germline ends. The germline gives CDR1 SNHLY, CDR2 FYNNEI. Full variable domain (outside the CDR3, taken from reference TRBV2 and TRBJ2-3): EPEVTQTPSHQVTQMGQEVILRCVPISNHLYFYWYRQILGQKVEFLVSFYNNEISEKSEIFDDQFSVERPDGSNFTLKIRSTKLEDSAMYFCASNLATDTQYFGPGTRLTVL.

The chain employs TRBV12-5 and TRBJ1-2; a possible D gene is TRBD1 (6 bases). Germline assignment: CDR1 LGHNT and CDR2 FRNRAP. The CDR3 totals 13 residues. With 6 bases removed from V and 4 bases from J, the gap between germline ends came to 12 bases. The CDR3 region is CASGSDRFYGYTF. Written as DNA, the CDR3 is TGTGCTAGTGGATCCGACAGGTTCTATGGCTACACCTTC.

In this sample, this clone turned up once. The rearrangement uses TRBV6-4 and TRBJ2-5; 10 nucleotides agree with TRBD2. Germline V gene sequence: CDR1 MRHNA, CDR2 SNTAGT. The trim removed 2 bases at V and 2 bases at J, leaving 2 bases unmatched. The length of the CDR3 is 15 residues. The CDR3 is CASSDGAGGQETQYF. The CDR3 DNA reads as TGTGCCAGCAGTGACGGAGCGGGGGGGCAAGAGACCCAGTACTTC.

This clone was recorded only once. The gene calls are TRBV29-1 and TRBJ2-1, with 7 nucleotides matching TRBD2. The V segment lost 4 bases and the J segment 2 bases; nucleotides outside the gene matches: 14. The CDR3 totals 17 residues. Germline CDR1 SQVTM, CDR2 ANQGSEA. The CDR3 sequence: CSVVGRDMSGTYNEQFF. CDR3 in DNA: TGCAGCGTTGTGGGCAGGGATATGAGCGGGACCTACAATGAGCAGTTCTTC.

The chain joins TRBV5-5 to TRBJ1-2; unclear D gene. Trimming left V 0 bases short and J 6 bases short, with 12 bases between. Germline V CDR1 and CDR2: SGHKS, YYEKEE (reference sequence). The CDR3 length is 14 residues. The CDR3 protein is CASSLVSDGDGYTF. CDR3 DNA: TGTGCCAGCAGCTTGGTTTCCGACGGGGATGGCTACACCTTC.

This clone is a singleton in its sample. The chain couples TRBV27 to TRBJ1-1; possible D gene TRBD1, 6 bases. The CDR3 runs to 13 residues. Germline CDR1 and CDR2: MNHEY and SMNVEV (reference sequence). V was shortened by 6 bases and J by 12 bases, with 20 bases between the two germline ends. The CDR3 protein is CASRVGHAQGTFF. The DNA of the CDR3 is TGTGCCAGCAGAGTGGGACATGCCCAAGGAACTTTCTTT.

Here the CDR3 reads CASSPGLAGNQETQYF. The CDR3 region has the DNA TGTGCCAGCAGCCCCGGACTAGCGGGGAACCAAGAGACCCAGTACTTC. The chain recombines TRBV9 with TRBJ2-5; TRBD2 matches at 12 bases. This CDR3 has 16 amino acids. The junction had 4 bases not matched to a gene; V was cut back by 4 bases and J by 0 bases. Germline V lookup: CDR1 SGDLS, CDR2 YYNGEE.

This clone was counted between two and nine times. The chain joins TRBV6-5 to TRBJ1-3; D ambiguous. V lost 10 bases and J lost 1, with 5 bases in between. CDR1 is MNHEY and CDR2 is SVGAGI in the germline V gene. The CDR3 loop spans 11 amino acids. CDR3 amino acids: CATGSGNTIYF. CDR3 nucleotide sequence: TGTGCCACCGGTTCTGGAAACACCATATATTTT.

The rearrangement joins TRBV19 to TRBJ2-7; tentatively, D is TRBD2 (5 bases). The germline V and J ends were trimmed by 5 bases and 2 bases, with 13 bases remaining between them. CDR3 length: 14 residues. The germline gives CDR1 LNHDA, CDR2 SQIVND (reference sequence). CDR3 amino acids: CASSPGKAAYEQYF. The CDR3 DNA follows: TGTGCCAGTAGTCCCGGGAAGGCGGCCTACGAGCAGTACTTC.

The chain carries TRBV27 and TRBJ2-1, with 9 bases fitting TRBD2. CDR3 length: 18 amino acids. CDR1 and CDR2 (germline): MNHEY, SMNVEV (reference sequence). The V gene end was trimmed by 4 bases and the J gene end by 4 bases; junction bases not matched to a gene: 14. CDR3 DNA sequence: TGTGCCAGCAGTTCCCTGGGGTCTAGCGGGGCGCAATACAATGAGCAGTTCTTC. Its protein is CASSSLGSSGAQYNEQFF.

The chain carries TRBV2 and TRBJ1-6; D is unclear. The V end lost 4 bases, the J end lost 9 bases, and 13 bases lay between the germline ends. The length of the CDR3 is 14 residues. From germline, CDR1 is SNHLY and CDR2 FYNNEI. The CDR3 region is CASSGGPAVSPLHF. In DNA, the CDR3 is TGTGCCAGCAGTGGAGGGCCCGCCGTTTCACCCCTCCACTTT.

The CDR3 spells CASSLGLGDYGYTF. Written as DNA, the CDR3 is TGTGCCAGCAGCTTAGGCCTGGGCGACTATGGCTACACCTTC. The chain carries TRBV11-2 and TRBJ1-2; unclear D gene. Germline assignment: CDR1 SGHAT and CDR2 FQNNGV. There are 14 residues in the CDR3. The ends were cut back, 1 base at V and 3 bases at J, with 9 bases in the middle.

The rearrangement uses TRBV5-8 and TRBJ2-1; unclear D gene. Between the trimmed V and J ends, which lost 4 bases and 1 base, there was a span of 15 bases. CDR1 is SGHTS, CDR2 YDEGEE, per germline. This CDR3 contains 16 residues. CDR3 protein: CASSPDGFWSYNEQFF. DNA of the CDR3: TGTGCCAGCAGCCCAGACGGGTTTTGGTCCTACAATGAGCAGTTCTTC.

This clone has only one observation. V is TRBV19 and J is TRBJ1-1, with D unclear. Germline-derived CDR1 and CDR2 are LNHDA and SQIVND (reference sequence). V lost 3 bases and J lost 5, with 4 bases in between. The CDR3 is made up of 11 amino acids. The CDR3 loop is CASSIPTEAFF. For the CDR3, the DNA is TGTGCCAGTAGTATTCCAACTGAAGCTTTCTTT.

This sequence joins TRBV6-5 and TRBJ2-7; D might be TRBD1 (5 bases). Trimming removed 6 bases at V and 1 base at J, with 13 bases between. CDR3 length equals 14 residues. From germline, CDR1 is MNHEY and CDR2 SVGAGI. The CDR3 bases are TGTGCCAGCAGCCCCAGCGACAGTTCCTACGAGCAGTACTTC. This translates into CASSPSDSSYEQYF.

The CDR3 spells CASSGGAGALGGYTF. CDR3 DNA: TGCGCCAGCAGCGGCGGAGCGGGGGCACTAGGGGGCTACACCTTC. V is TRBV5-1 and J is TRBJ1-2; tentatively, D is TRBD1 (6 bases). V lost 4 bases and J lost 8, with 21 bases in between. The CDR3 covers 15 residues. Per germline, CDR1 SGHRS and CDR2 YFSETQ.

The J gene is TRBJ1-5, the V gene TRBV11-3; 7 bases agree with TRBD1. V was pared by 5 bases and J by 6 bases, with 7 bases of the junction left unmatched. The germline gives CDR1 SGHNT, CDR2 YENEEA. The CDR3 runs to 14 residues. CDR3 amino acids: CASSARQGGQPQHF. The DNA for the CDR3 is TGTGCCAGCAGCGCCCGACAGGGTGGTCAGCCCCAGCATTTT.